This TCR beta chain is drawn from a study of blood T cell repertoires in COVID-19. In the study overall: Acute and convalescent COVID-19 samples came from the United States, Italy and Spain.

Which cohort a participant joined came from the clinical history participants gave. CDR3 size: 18 residues. Per germline, CDR1 SGHDN and CDR2 FVKESK. V was clipped by 4 bases and J by 4 bases; unmatched bases: 16. The repertoire was sequenced with immunoSEQ multiplex PCR; TCRdb's copy has only in-frame clones and lacks some. In the table there are around 220,000 clones, around 90% of which are singletons. Sequenced material: PBMCs or T cells enriched from blood (not recorded which). This TCR was sampled from a man between 25 and 39 years old who had been exposed to COVID-19. The rearrangement joins TRBV14 to TRBJ2-3; 8 positions agree with TRBD2. The CDR3 is CASSRAPRLTSGPDTQYF. The CDR3 nucleotides read TGTGCCAGCAGCCGAGCCCCAAGGTTAACTAGCGGACCAGATACGCAGTATTTT.